This TCR beta chain emerged from a study of T cells in Graves' hyperthyroidism and ophthalmopathy. Study as a whole: The authors collected peripheral blood at initial diagnosis, before any treatment. Study-wide findings and caveats: Classification by a 13 V-J model distinguished ophthalmopathy from stable hyperthyroidism.

Note on this clonotype: Its antigen remains unknown.

The V and J ends lost 0 bases and 11 bases, in that order; junction bases with no gene match: 15. Germline CDR1 WSHSY, CDR2 SAAADI. This CDR3 has 16 residues. Researchers took RNA transcripts and amplified the TCR beta CDR3 regions from them. In the first-round RT-PCR of the TCR CDR3, the HTBI primer set was used. From the multiplex PCR reads, TCRdb called clonotypes with MiXCR, one entry per CDR3 protein. The table includes about 520,000 distinct CDR3 sequences, approximately 24% detected once. The sequencing sample was made of blood. This chain connects TRBV10-2 to TRBJ1-1; 7 bases line up with TRBD1. The sequence was obtained from a woman in her 30s with Graves' ophthalmopathy. The CDR3 protein is CASSESDRLRGRDAFF. The DNA for the CDR3 is TGCGCCAGCAGTGAGTCGGACAGGCTCCGAGGGCGGGATGCTTTCTTT.